The T cell receptor beta chain under discussion was sequenced for a study of T cells in Graves' hyperthyroidism and ophthalmopathy. TCR beta CDR3 sequences were amplified from RNA transcripts. Researchers ran a first-round RT-PCR on the TCR CDR3 using the HTBI primer set. TCRdb called the multiplex PCR reads again in MiXCR, with one record for every CDR3 protein. The sample has hundreds of thousands of distinct CDR3 sequences, under 15% seen once. This CDR3 is built from 14 residues. Trimming cost V 1 base and J 8 bases, with 14 bases left between them. Per the germline V gene, CDR1 is MNHEY and CDR2 is SMNVEV (reference sequence).

The TCR comes from a young man with Graves' ophthalmopathy. This chain connects TRBV27 to TRBJ1-2; D not resolved. The sample consisted of blood. The CDR3 is CASSLLGPGAGYTF. Written as DNA, the CDR3 is TGTGCCAGCAGTTTATTGGGCCCCGGAGCCGGCTACACCTTC.